The entry below describes one TCR beta chain. Trimming left V 2 bases short and J 0 bases short, with 9 bases between. The CDR3 spans 14 residues. Germline CDR1 and CDR2: DFQATT and SNEGSKA (reference sequence). The data originate from a study of T cells in Graves' hyperthyroidism and ophthalmopathy. TCR beta CDR3 sequences were amplified from RNA transcripts. The HTBI set primed first-round TCR CDR3 RT-PCR. TCRdb reanalysed the multiplex PCR reads using MiXCR and keeps one entry per CDR3 protein. The table shows about 420,000 distinct CDR3 sequences, with about 15% occurring only once. This receptor was obtained from a woman under 30 with Graves' hyperthyroidism. The chain carries TRBV20-1 and TRBJ2-3; TRBD2 is a possible D gene (6 bases). Sequenced material: blood. The CDR3 nucleotides are TGCAGTGCTAGACCCAGCGGGAGCACAGATACGCAGTATTTT. It encodes CSARPSGSTDTQYF.